One and the same sample provided the 19 T cell receptor beta chains below, sequenced in a study of T cell responses to AZD1222 COVID-19 vaccine. The repertoire was sequenced with immunoSEQ multiplex PCR; TCRdb's copy has only in-frame clones and lacks some. The sample records 87,000 or so clones, 90% being singletons. The starting material was peripheral blood, obtained on day 0 of AZD1222 vaccination. These receptors were taken from an adult in good health.

This chain uses TRBV4-3 with TRBJ1-1; no firm D call. The germline V gene encodes CDR1 LGHNA and CDR2 YSLEER. V dropped 2 bases and J dropped 2 bases, with 12 bases sitting between them. This CDR3 has 15 residues. CDR3 in DNA: TGCGCCAGCAGCCAAAACTCCGGAGGTAACACTGAAGCTTTCTTT. Translation: CASSQNSGGNTEAFF.

This chain links TRBV27 with TRBJ1-5, with D unclear. V was cut by 2 bases and J by 5 bases, with 7 bases left in between. The germline gives CDR1 MNHEY, CDR2 SMNVEV (reference sequence). The CDR3 has 13 residues. CDR3 in amino acids: CASSLASYQPQHF. The CDR3 nucleotides read TGTGCCAGCAGTTTAGCTTCTTATCAGCCCCAGCATTTT.

The chain uses TRBV6-2 or TRBV6-3 and TRBJ1-2; perhaps TRBD1 as D (6 bases). Trimming cost V 2 bases and J 3 bases, with 7 bases left between them. This CDR3 region has 13 residues. Germline values: CDR1 MNHEY, CDR2 SVGEGT. The CDR3, as DNA: TGTGCCAGCAGTTACCGACAGGACTATGGCTACACCTTC. Encoded protein: CASSYRQDYGYTF.

V gene TRBV6-5 combines with J gene TRBJ2-7; 12 nucleotides agree with TRBD2. Germline V gene sequence: CDR1 MNHEY, CDR2 SVGAGI. CDR3 size: 15 residues. The V segment lost 6 bases and the J segment 3 bases; nucleotides outside the gene matches: 6. CDR3 nucleotide sequence: TGTGCCAGCAGGCTAGCGGGGGGGATCGACTACGAGCAGTACTTC. It encodes CASRLAGGIDYEQYF.

This clone was seen a handful of times. The rearrangement links TRBV7-9 to TRBJ2-7; 8 bases line up with TRBD1. V dropped 3 bases and J dropped 2; count of bases not matched to a gene: 3. The germline V gene encodes CDR1 SEHNR and CDR2 FQNEAQ (reference sequence). The CDR3 length is 14 residues. CDR3: CASSFTGGPYEQYF. In nucleotides, the CDR3 is TGTGCCAGCAGCTTTACAGGGGGTCCCTACGAGCAGTACTTC. Full variable domain (outside the CDR3, taken from reference TRBV7-9 and TRBJ2-7): DTGVSQNPRHKITKRGQNVTFRCDPISEHNRLYWYRQTLGQGPEFLTYFQNEAQLEKSRLLSDRFSAERPKGSFSTLEIQRTEQGDSAMYLCASSFTGGPYEQYFGPGTRLTVT.

This clone was seen just once. The chain joins TRBV21-1 to TRBJ2-3. TRBV21-1 is classified as a pseudogene. This CDR3 comprises 19 residues. The CDR3 is CASSKINGTGNRSTDTQYF. In nucleotides, the CDR3 is TGTGCCAGCAGCAAAATAAACGGGACGGGGAACAGGAGCACAGATACGCAGTATTTT.

The genes are TRBV4-3 and TRBJ1-2; D is perhaps TRBD1 (6 bases). In germline, CDR1 is LGHNA, CDR2 YSLEER. The CDR3 spans 17 residues. The V end lost 1 base, the J end lost 7 bases, and 22 bases lay between the germline ends. CDR3 sequence (DNA): TGCGCCAGCAGCCAAGGGGGGCCGGCGGGGGCGAGGGGTGGCTACACCTTC. Amino acid sequence: CASSQGGPAGARGGYTF.

The V gene is TRBV6-1, the J gene TRBJ1-3; D might be TRBD1 (6 bases). Germline V gives CDR1 MNHNS, CDR2 SASEGT. V lost 2 bases and J 0 bases, leaving 11 bases between the germline ends. This CDR3 region has 16 residues. CDR3 loop: CASSESTGSSGNTIYF. In DNA, the CDR3 is TGTGCCAGCAGTGAATCGACAGGTTCCTCTGGAAACACCATATATTTT.

This chain joins TRBV6-1 and TRBJ1-1, with D unclear. The V gene lost 3 bases and the J gene lost 7 bases, with 6 bases spanning the gap. CDR1 and CDR2 (germline): MNHNS, SASEGT. The CDR3 extends over 11 amino acids. The CDR3 loop is CASSEEGEAFF. CDR3 nucleotides: TGTGCCAGCAGTGAGGAGGGTGAAGCTTTCTTT.

The gene calls are TRBV5-1 and TRBJ2-7; D possibly corresponds to TRBD1 (6 bases). Trimming took 3 bases from V and 5 from J, leaving 15 bases between them. Germline CDR1 SGHRS, CDR2 YFSETQ. The length of the CDR3 is 14 residues. CDR3 sequence: CASSSLDSPHEQYF. DNA for the CDR3: TGCGCCAGCAGCTCGTTGGACAGCCCCCACGAGCAGTACTTC.

The chain recombines TRBV7-9 with TRBJ1-2; D call uncertain. The length of the CDR3 is 14 residues. The V and J ends lost 3 bases and 2 bases respectively, with 10 bases between them. Germline assignment: CDR1 SEHNR and CDR2 FQNEAQ (reference sequence). For the CDR3, the DNA is TGTGCCAGCAGCTTCGGGGATTTCAACTATGGCTACACCTTC. As protein: CASSFGDFNYGYTF.

The rearrangement joins TRBV11-3 to TRBJ2-1, with 9 bases that match TRBD2. This CDR3 spans 15 amino acids. The germline gives CDR1 SGHNT, CDR2 YENEEA. The trim removed 5 bases at V and 5 bases at J, leaving 7 bases unmatched. The DNA for the CDR3 is TGTGCCAGCAGCCCGCGGGGGGGAGTTAACAATGAGCAGTTCTTC. Amino acids: CASSPRGGVNNEQFF.

The chain couples TRBV27 to TRBJ2-7; D unresolved. The length of the CDR3 is 13 residues. Trimming shortened V by 5 bases and J by 3 bases, and 11 bases separated the two germline ends. CDR1 is MNHEY and CDR2 is SMNVEV in the germline V gene (reference sequence). The CDR3 bases are TGTGCCAGCAGTCTAGGTGCCCTCTACGAGCAGTACTTC. Its translation: CASSLGALYEQYF.

V usage is TRBV27 and J usage is TRBJ2-7; 9 bases align to TRBD1. V shed 4 bases and J 4 bases; nucleotides not matched to a gene: 11. Germline values: CDR1 MNHEY, CDR2 SMNVEV (reference sequence). The CDR3 runs 16 residues. The CDR3 coding sequence is TGTGCCAGCAGTTCGGCCCGGGGGACAGGGTCGTACGAGCAGTACTTC. As protein: CASSSARGTGSYEQYF.

The CDR3 sequence: CATSDPKQGVSDTQYF. As DNA, the CDR3 is TGTGCCACCAGTGATCCTAAACAGGGGGTCTCAGATACGCAGTATTTT. The chain has TRBV24-1 and TRBJ2-3; TRBD1 aligns across 8 bases. J gave up 4 bases and V 3 bases, and 8 bases lay outside the gene matches. The CDR3 covers 16 residues. Germline V lookup: CDR1 KGHDR, CDR2 SFDVKD.

The chain employs TRBV19 and TRBJ1-3; D not resolved. Trimming removed 1 base from V and 9 bases from J, with 10 bases in between. Germline values: CDR1 LNHDA, CDR2 SQIVND (reference sequence). This CDR3 is built from 13 residues. The CDR3 nucleotides read TGTGCCAGTAGTATAGTCGGTGGAGTCACCATATATTTT. Translation: CASSIVGGVTIYF.

The rearrangement uses TRBV4-3 and TRBJ1-2, with 9 nucleotides matching TRBD1. The ends lost 1 base at V and 6 bases at J; junction bases unmatched: 6. This CDR3 comprises 15 residues. Germline V CDR1 and CDR2: LGHNA, YSLEER. CDR3 amino acids: CASSQGRQGVDGYTF. The CDR3 DNA reads as TGCGCCAGCAGCCAAGGTAGACAGGGGGTAGATGGCTACACCTTC.

The rearrangement links TRBV10-3 to TRBJ1-1, with D unclear. The length of the CDR3 is 11 residues. CDR1 and CDR2 (germline): ENHRY, SYGVKD. V dropped 7 bases and J dropped 2 bases, with 5 bases sitting between them. The CDR3 region has the DNA TGTGCCATCAAGGAAAACACTGAAGCTTTCTTT. As protein: CAIKENTEAFF.

The chain has TRBV5-4 and TRBJ1-2; D perhaps matches TRBD1 (6 bases). Germline assignment: CDR1 SGHNT and CDR2 YYREEE (reference sequence). The CDR3 contains 14 residues. Deletions cut 2 bases from V and 6 bases from J, with 14 bases between. The CDR3 nucleotides read TGTGCCAGCAGCTTACAGGGAGTTTCGGATGGCTACACCTTC. Translated, it gives CASSLQGVSDGYTF.